The present T cell receptor (beta chain) was sequenced within a study of blood T cells in healthy people across ages. Points from the study as a whole: Getting older went along with TCR beta diversity per million T cells dropping roughly linearly.

Notes on this clonotype: As yet, its antigen is unknown.

Combining a sample-barcoded 5' primer with a J-beta primer mix, a second PCR ran for roughly 7 to 11 cycles. TCRdb ran MiXCR on the 5' RACE reads and lists one entry per CDR3 protein. The table lists around 2 million distinct CDR3 sequences, more than 35% of them singletons. V lost 5 bases and J lost 4; bases outside the gene matches: 8. This CDR3 is built from 15 residues. CDR1 and CDR2 (germline): MGHRA, YSYEKL. The sequence was collected from a human donor in good health. Sequences were obtained from blood. The chain uses TRBV4-1 and TRBJ2-5, with TRBD2 matching over 9 bases. The CDR3 nucleotides read TGCGCCAGCAGCTCCCGACTAGCGGTGGGAGAGACCCAGTACTTC. This codes for CASSSRLAVGETQYF.